Following are 13 T cell receptor beta chains from one sample sequenced in a study of T cells in Graves' hyperthyroidism and ophthalmopathy. It was RNA transcripts that yielded the amplified TCR beta CDR3 regions. First-round RT-PCR with HTBI primers amplified the TCR CDR3 region. TCRdb fed the multiplex PCR reads into MiXCR, producing one record per CDR3 protein. The data hold about 590,000 distinct CDR3 sequences, with 14% observed a single time. Sequenced sample: blood. The receptor source for this set is a woman aged 18-29 years with Graves' ophthalmopathy.

This clonotype was detected many times. The chain recombines TRBV18 with TRBJ2-2; no clear D. The V end was cut by 3 bases, the J end by 5 bases, with 4 bases between. The CDR3 totals 12 residues. The germline V gene has CDR1 KGHSH and CDR2 LQKENI. The CDR3 loop is CASSPSTGELFF. CDR3 coding DNA: TGTGCCAGCTCACCTTCGACCGGGGAGCTGTTTTTT.

This clonotype was seen many times. This chain joins TRBV28 and TRBJ2-7; 12 bases match TRBD2. The CDR3 extends over 15 amino acids. The ends lost 5 bases at V and 2 bases at J; junction bases unmatched: 4. CDR1 and CDR2 from the germline V gene are MDHEN and SYDVKM. CDR3 amino acids: CASSPGLAGPYEQYF. CDR3 bases: TGTGCCAGCAGTCCTGGACTAGCGGGACCCTACGAGCAGTACTTC.

The chain links TRBV19 to TRBJ1-1; the D gene is possibly TRBD1 (5 bases). CDR1 is LNHDA, CDR2 SQIVND, per germline (reference sequence). The CDR3 is 15 residues long. V lost 10 bases, J lost 2 bases, and 20 bases lay in between. The CDR3 DNA reads TGTGCCACCTCTTGGGCAGGGAGGAGAAACACTGAAGCTTTCTTT. It specifies CATSWAGRRNTEAFF.

This clonotype was picked up a small number of times. V gene TRBV14 combines with J gene TRBJ2-5; 12 bases map to TRBD2. This CDR3 is 17 amino acids long. Germline loops: CDR1 SGHDN, CDR2 FVKESK. The V segment lost 4 bases and the J segment 4 bases; nucleotides outside the gene matches: 10. CDR3 sequence (DNA): TGTGCCAGCAGCCCCTCACTAGCGGGAGGTACTCGAGAGACCCAGTACTTC. This gives the protein CASSPSLAGGTRETQYF.

The chain uses TRBV18 and TRBJ2-1; tentatively, D is TRBD2 (6 bases). This CDR3 spans 15 amino acids. V lost 5 bases and J lost 5, with 16 bases in between. In germline, CDR1 is KGHSH, CDR2 LQKENI. The CDR3 DNA reads TGTGCCAGCTCATTACGATCGACTAGTAACAATGAGCAGTTCTTC. This codes for CASSLRSTSNNEQFF.

With regard to this clonotype: Since a much larger clone is just one base distant, this may be a read error. The gene calls are TRBV7-2 and TRBJ2-1; no reliable D call. From germline, CDR1 is SGHTA and CDR2 FQGNSA. The CDR3 totals 14 residues. The CDR3, as DNA: TGTGCCAGCAGCTTAATCCGTCGCCACAATGAGCAGTCCTTC. Translation gives CASSLIRRHNEQSF.

This clonotype was counted at least ten times. The rearrangement links TRBV6-1 to TRBJ1-1; D ambiguous. CDR3 length: 14 residues. The ends were cut back, 3 bases at V and 1 base at J, with 9 bases in the middle. Germline CDR1 MNHNS, CDR2 SASEGT. The DNA for the CDR3 is TGTGCCAGCAGTGACTGGGCAGAGAACACTGAAGCTTTCTTT. Protein sequence: CASSDWAENTEAFF.

This clonotype was counted ten times or more. The J gene is TRBJ1-5, the V gene TRBV5-8; 8 nucleotides line up with TRBD1. The ends lost 7 bases at V and 1 base at J; junction bases unmatched: 10. CDR1 is SGHTS, CDR2 YDEGEE, per germline. The CDR3 length is 16 residues. Here the CDR3 DNA reads TGTGCCAGCTTGGGCCCCAGGGGGCTCAGCAATCAGCCCCAGCATTTT. Residues: CASLGPRGLSNQPQHF.

The sample holds a few counts of this clonotype. V and J are TRBV12-3 or TRBV12-4 and TRBJ2-2; 12 nucleotides match TRBD1. This CDR3 contains 15 residues. V lost 6 bases to trimming and J lost 5 bases; unmatched junction nucleotides: 4. CDR3 in amino acids: CASRPGQGATGELFF. The DNA of the CDR3 is TGTGCCAGCAGACCGGGACAGGGGGCAACCGGGGAGCTGTTTTTT.

To note about this clonotype: This may arise from a read error, as a much more abundant clone is one base away. V and J are TRBV28 and TRBJ1-1; no reliable D call. The CDR3 contains 13 residues. Germline V CDR1 and CDR2: MDHEN, SYDVKM. V was clipped by 10 bases and J by 6 bases, with 18 bases between them. The chain's CDR3 is CANRLSPASEAFF. CDR3 DNA: TGTGCCAACAGACTATCCCCAGCGTCTGAAGCTTTCTTT.

This clonotype was seen many times. V is TRBV11-2 and J is TRBJ2-1; 13 positions match TRBD2. The CDR3 is made up of 22 amino acids. With 6 bases clipped from V and 0 bases from J, the junction kept 20 bases outside the gene matches. CDR1 and CDR2 (germline): SGHAT, FQNNGV. The CDR3 DNA reads as TGTGCCAGCAGACATTATCGGTTCGGGACTAGCGGGGTTACCAGCTCCTACAATGAGCAGTTCTTC. Protein product: CASRHYRFGTSGVTSSYNEQFF.

The chain carries TRBV20-1 and TRBJ1-2; 9 nucleotides line up with TRBD1. V trimming: 2 bases; J trimming: 3 bases; junction bases outside the gene matches: 4. CDR3 size: 14 residues. Germline CDR1 is DFQATT and CDR2 is SNEGSKA (reference sequence). CDR3 sequence: CSARWGQGHYGYTF. For the CDR3, the DNA is TGCAGTGCTAGATGGGGACAGGGACACTATGGCTACACCTTC.

This clonotype was observed at least ten times. The rearrangement joins TRBV7-3 to TRBJ1-1; 8 bases fit TRBD1. V lost 5 bases and J lost 1; bases outside the gene matches: 9. The CDR3 is 16 residues long. In germline, CDR1 is SGHTA, CDR2 FQGTGA. CDR3 in DNA: TGTGCCAGCAGCCCCTCCCCCACAGGGGGGAACACTGAAGCTTTCTTT. Translated: CASSPSPTGGNTEAFF.